This TCR beta chain was profiled in a study of post-analysis software for immune sequencing data. Study summary: Some patients lacked subtype; others had relapsing-remitting, secondary progressive or progressive-relapsing disease. General study findings and limits: There were several TRBV segments more frequent in patients than controls, and TRBV5-6, TRBV5-1 and TRBV20-1 were among them. Samples prepared in the same batch strongly co-clustered by F measure.

Remarks on this clonotype: The target antigen is unknown. Compared with germline, one end of the junction differs, possibly owing to a read error.

CDR1 is SGHAT and CDR2 is FQNNGV in the germline V gene. The CDR3 is 14 amino acids. Unique-molecular-identifier-tagged TCR beta cDNA libraries were used. MiXCR, run by TCRdb on the PCR reads, gives a single entry per CDR3 protein. The top ten hold 10% to 15% of the sample, which has approximately 350,000 distinct CDR3 sequences, around 33% seen once. The chain carries TRBV11-2 and TRBJ2-3, with 7 positions matching TRBD2. This sequence originates from a girl under 18 with multiple sclerosis. Sequences were obtained from blood. The CDR3 bases are TGTGCCGGCAGTTTCGGACTAGGCACAGATACGCAGTATTTT. Translation gives CAGSFGLGTDTQYF.